These 24 T cell receptor beta chains came from one sample sequenced in a study of STAT5B mutations in CD4+ large granular lymphocyte leukemia. The repertoire was sequenced with immunoSEQ multiplex PCR; TCRdb's copy has only in-frame clones and lacks some. The sample records tens of thousands of clones, roughly 72% being singletons. The sample comprised CD4+ T cells from blood buffy coats. The receptors originated from a human donor in good health.

This clone was detected a few times. V is TRBV9 and J is TRBJ1-6; 10 nucleotides line up with TRBD1. This CDR3 has 14 amino acids. CDR1 SGDLS and CDR2 YYNGEE come from the germline V gene. Trimming removed 2 bases from V and 10 bases from J; junction bases left unmatched: 3. Here the CDR3 reads CASSVQDRGSPLHF. CDR3 bases: TGTGCCAGCAGCGTCCAGGACAGGGGGTCACCCCTCCACTTT.

The chain recombines TRBV19 with TRBJ2-7, with 10 bases fitting TRBD2. This CDR3 is built from 16 residues. Germline values: CDR1 LNHDA, CDR2 SQIVND (reference sequence). V lost 5 bases to trimming and J lost 2 bases; unmatched junction nucleotides: 9. The CDR3 nucleotides read TGTGCCAGTAGTCCCTCTCTAGCGGGGGCAGCCTACGAGCAGTACTTC. Encoded protein: CASSPSLAGAAYEQYF.

The chain recombines TRBV11-1 with TRBJ1-4; 7 positions match TRBD1. The ends lost 4 bases at V and 8 bases at J; junction bases unmatched: 7. CDR1 SGHAT and CDR2 FQDESV come from the germline V gene (reference sequence). CDR3 length: 14 residues. The CDR3 is CASSSPPDREKLFF. The CDR3 nucleotides read TGTGCCAGCAGCTCACCTCCGGACAGGGAAAAACTGTTTTTT.

The V call is TRBV7-6, the J call TRBJ2-5, with TRBD2 matching 7 bases. J lost 2 bases, V lost 6 bases, and 6 bases had no gene match. CDR3 size: 14 residues. Germline V lookup: CDR1 SGHVS, CDR2 FNYEAQ. Here the CDR3 DNA reads TGTGCCAGCAGTTTCGGACTAGATCAAGAGACCCAGTACTTC. Translation: CASSFGLDQETQYF.

The V gene is TRBV25-1, the J gene TRBJ1-2; unclear D gene. The ends were cut back, 1 base at V and 2 bases at J, with 8 bases in the middle. Looked up from germline, CDR1 is MGHDK and CDR2 is SYGVNS. The CDR3 spans 14 residues. CDR3: CASSESGRNYGYTF. The CDR3 DNA reads as TGTGCCAGCAGTGAATCGGGCAGGAACTATGGCTACACCTTC.

This clone was counted a few times. The V gene is TRBV12-5, the J gene TRBJ1-6, with 9 bases aligning to TRBD1. Germline V lookup: CDR1 LGHNT, CDR2 FRNRAP. The CDR3 contains 18 residues. Germline trimming cut 0 bases from V and 7 bases from J; bases unmatched to any gene: 10. CDR3: CASGLVGETGGWNSPLHF. In nucleotides, the CDR3 is TGTGCTAGTGGTTTGGTTGGAGAAACAGGGGGCTGGAATTCACCCCTCCACTTT.

The J gene is TRBJ2-2, the V gene TRBV4-3; D may be TRBD1 (6 bases). The CDR3 is 15 residues long. V was pared by 3 bases and J by 2 bases, with 10 bases between. Germline CDR1 LGHNA, CDR2 YSLEER. CDR3 residues: CASSQTGTNTGELFF. The CDR3 DNA sequence: TGCGCCAGCAGCCAGACCGGGACAAACACCGGGGAGCTGTTTTTT.

The chain is built from TRBV5-4 and TRBJ1-4; 7 nucleotides agree with TRBD1. This CDR3 region has 14 residues. Germline trimming cut 3 bases from V and 4 bases from J; bases unmatched to any gene: 3. Per germline, CDR1 SGHNT and CDR2 YYREEE (reference sequence). The CDR3 DNA reads TGTGCCAGCAGCTCGGGACAGCTTAATGAAAAACTGTTTTTT. The encoded protein is CASSSGQLNEKLFF. The whole variable domain, filled in from reference TRBV5-4 and TRBJ1-4, reads ETGVTQSPTHLIKTRGQQVTLRCSSQSGHNTVSWYQQALGQGPQFIFQYYREEENGRGNFPPRFSGLQFPNYSSELNVNALELDDSALYLCASSSGQLNEKLFFGSGTQLSVL.

This clone has just a few counts. The J gene is TRBJ1-1, the V gene TRBV10-3; possible D gene TRBD1, 5 bases. Germline CDR1 is ENHRY and CDR2 is SYGVKD. The CDR3 extends over 13 amino acids. Trimming shortened V by 4 bases and J by 1 base, and 7 bases separated the two germline ends. CDR3 residues: CAISATGNTEAFF. The CDR3 coding sequence is TGTGCCATCAGTGCAACAGGGAACACTGAAGCTTTCTTT.

V and J are TRBV4-3 and TRBJ1-1; D is uncertain. Germline-derived CDR1 and CDR2 are LGHNA and YSLEER. V lost 1 base to trimming and J lost 1 base, with 10 bases between them. This CDR3 is built from 15 residues. As DNA, the CDR3 is TGCGCCAGCAGCCAAGGAGCAGAAGGGAACACTGAAGCTTTCTTT. This translates into CASSQGAEGNTEAFF.

This chain connects TRBV29-1 to TRBJ2-3; D uncertain. V lost 5 bases to trimming and J lost 4 bases, with 19 bases between them. Germline V gene sequence: CDR1 SQVTM, CDR2 ANQGSEA. The CDR3 is 15 amino acids. CDR3 region: CSVPRPTRISDTQYF. CDR3 coding DNA: TGCAGCGTTCCCCGGCCTACGAGGATATCAGATACGCAGTATTTT.

The chain couples TRBV6-6 to TRBJ1-1; D gene uncertain. Germline CDR1 and CDR2: MNHNY and SVGAGI (reference sequence). V was pared by 2 bases and J by 6 bases, with 4 bases between. This CDR3 is 11 amino acids long. The CDR3 region is CASSYLPEAFF. The CDR3 nucleotides are TGTGCCAGCAGTTACCTCCCTGAAGCTTTCTTT.

The genes are TRBV10-3 and TRBJ1-4; a weak D match, TRBD1 (6 bases). The CDR3 extends over 17 amino acids. Trimming removed 1 base from V and 6 bases from J, with 18 bases in between. The germline gives CDR1 ENHRY, CDR2 SYGVKD. The CDR3 DNA follows: TGTGCCATCAGTGAGTTGCGGGGCAGGGGAGGCGATGAAAAACTGTTTTTT. This codes for CAISELRGRGGDEKLFF.

The V call is TRBV18, the J call TRBJ1-4; D call uncertain. The germline CDR1 and CDR2 sequences are KGHSH and LQKENI. The V and J ends lost 6 bases and 8 bases respectively, with 16 bases between them. The CDR3 totals 14 residues. Here the CDR3 DNA reads TGTGCCAGCTCGCCGCCGGGCACCCGAGAAAAACTGTTTTTT. This codes for CASSPPGTREKLFF.

The rearrangement links TRBV6-5 to TRBJ2-7, with D unresolved. CDR1 MNHEY and CDR2 SVGAGI come from the germline V gene. CDR3 length: 14 residues. V lost 0 bases, J lost 2 bases, and 8 bases lay in between. The CDR3 sequence is CASSYSGRAYEQYF. The CDR3 DNA sequence: TGTGCCAGCAGTTACTCAGGACGGGCCTACGAGCAGTACTTC.

CDR3 DNA sequence: TGTGCCAGCAGTTACGACGGGGGCAATCAGCCCCAGCATTTT. The encoded protein is CASSYDGGNQPQHF. The genes are TRBV6-6 and TRBJ1-5; D uncertain. The CDR3 covers 14 residues. CDR1 is MNHNY and CDR2 is SVGAGI in the germline V gene (reference sequence). Trimming took 2 bases from V and 2 from J, leaving 7 bases between them.

This chain links TRBV15 with TRBJ1-2; no clear D. In germline, CDR1 is LNHNV, CDR2 YYDKDF (reference sequence). The V and J ends lost 5 bases and 8 bases respectively, with 12 bases between them. This CDR3 is 12 amino acids long. The CDR3 DNA is TGTGCCACCAGCGTTCCCTTGGGGGGCTACACCTTC. Encoded protein: CATSVPLGGYTF. The complete variable domain, with remaining parts taken from reference TRBV15 and TRBJ1-2, reads DAMVIQNPRYQVTQFGKPVTLSCSQTLNHNVMYWYQQKSSQAPKLLFHYYDKDFNNEADTPDNFQSRRPNTSFCFLDIRSPGLGDTAMYLCATSVPLGGYTFGSGTRLTVV.

This clone was found once. The chain uses TRBV7-2 and TRBJ1-2; D gene unclear. V was shortened by 1 base and J by 4 bases, with 10 bases between the two germline ends. Germline V CDR1 and CDR2: SGHTA, FQGNSA. The CDR3 consists of 14 residues. The CDR3 DNA reads as TGTGCCAGCAGCTTAGGTGGTGAGGCCTATGGCTACACCTTC. Encoded protein: CASSLGGEAYGYTF.

This clone was seen a few times. The V and J genes are TRBV7-2 and TRBJ1-5; D call uncertain. V was pared by 1 base and J by 3 bases, with 4 bases between. Germline CDR1 SGHTA, CDR2 FQGNSA. CDR3 length: 13 residues. The CDR3 region is CASSLDHNQPQHF. The CDR3 coding sequence is TGTGCCAGCAGCTTAGATCACAATCAGCCCCAGCATTTT.

The chain has TRBV6-6 and TRBJ1-1; a weak D match, TRBD1 (5 bases). CDR1 is MNHNY and CDR2 is SVGAGI in the germline V gene (reference sequence). The CDR3 is 13 amino acids. The V end was cut by 6 bases, the J end by 5 bases, with 13 bases between. The CDR3 region is CASSWGGGTEAFF. DNA of the CDR3: TGTGCCAGCAGCTGGGGCGGGGGAACTGAAGCTTTCTTT.

The rearrangement uses TRBV5-4 and TRBJ1-1; possibly TRBD1 for D (5 bases). Germline loops: CDR1 SGHNT, CDR2 YYREEE (reference sequence). The CDR3 runs 14 residues. The ends were cut back, 2 bases at V and 9 bases at J, with 17 bases in the middle. CDR3 coding DNA: TGTGCCAGCAGCTTTAGGTGGGATCAGGGAAAAGCTTTCTTT. This translates into CASSFRWDQGKAFF.

The chain carries TRBV5-5 and TRBJ1-6; 9 nucleotides align to TRBD1. The CDR3 loop spans 15 amino acids. V trimming: 0 bases; J trimming: 7 bases; junction bases outside the gene matches: 2. Germline V gives CDR1 SGHKS, CDR2 YYEKEE (reference sequence). The CDR3 loop is CASSLDGTGNSPLHF. As DNA, the CDR3 is TGTGCCAGCAGCTTGGATGGGACAGGGAATTCACCCCTCCACTTT.

The sample holds a few counts of this clone. The genes are TRBV19 and TRBJ1-1; D possibly corresponds to TRBD1 (5 bases). Germline V lookup: CDR1 LNHDA, CDR2 SQIVND (reference sequence). Deletions cut 8 bases from V and 8 bases from J, with 12 bases between. The CDR3 consists of 11 residues. The CDR3 nucleotides are TGTGCCAGTCCAAGGGGCGGAGAAGCTTTCTTT. This encodes CASPRGGEAFF.

V gene TRBV5-4 combines with J gene TRBJ2-3, with D perhaps given as TRBD1 or TRBD2 (5 bases each). This CDR3 spans 14 amino acids. Germline V lookup: CDR1 SGHNT, CDR2 YYREEE (reference sequence). Trimming pared 3 bases from V and 5 bases from J, leaving 13 bases between. CDR3 sequence: CASSSGPRGDTQYF. The CDR3 DNA is TGTGCCAGCAGCTCGGGACCCCGGGGAGATACGCAGTATTTT.